This T cell receptor beta chain was obtained from a study of high-grade serous ovarian cancer treatment subgroups. Findings of the study overall: CDR1 and CDR2 were left unanalyzed; analyses focused on CDR3. Higher neoantigen levels went with greater TCR clonal relatedness. Spatial context was lost because tumors were sequenced in bulk.

Sequencing used immunoSEQ multiplex PCR; TCRdb keeps in-frame clones, though not all of them. Of tens of thousands of clones detected, roughly 80% appear once; the ten largest clones hold under 2.5%. The tumor samples were collected prior to definitive surgery or chemotherapy. Worth noting for this clone: The antigen is undetermined.

There are 15 residues in the CDR3. CDR1 and CDR2 (germline): GTSNPN, SVGIG (reference sequence). This TCR was sampled from a human donor with high-grade serous ovarian cancer. Sequenced: tumor tissue. The chain is built from TRBV30 and TRBJ2-5, with D perhaps TRBD1 (6 bases). The J call may be faulty, since TRBJ2-7 better matches the DNA end. The CDR3 loop is CAWSRGSVSGYEQYF. As DNA, the CDR3 is TGTGCCTGGAGTAGGGGGTCGGTGTCCGGGTACGAGCAGTACTTC.